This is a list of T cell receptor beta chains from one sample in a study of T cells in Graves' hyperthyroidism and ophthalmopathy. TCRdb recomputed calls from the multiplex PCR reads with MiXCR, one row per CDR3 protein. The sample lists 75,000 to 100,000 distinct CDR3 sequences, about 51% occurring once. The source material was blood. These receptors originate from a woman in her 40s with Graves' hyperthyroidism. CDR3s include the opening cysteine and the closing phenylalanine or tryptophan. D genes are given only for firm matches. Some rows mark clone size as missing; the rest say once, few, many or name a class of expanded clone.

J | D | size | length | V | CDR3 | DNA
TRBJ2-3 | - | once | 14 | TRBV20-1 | CSARVGASTDTQYF | TGCAGTGCTAGGGTAGGAGCCAGCACAGATACGCAGTATTTT
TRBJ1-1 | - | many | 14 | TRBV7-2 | CASSLGRGSTEAFF | TGTGCCAGCAGCTTAGGCCGTGGGAGCACTGAAGCTTTCTTT
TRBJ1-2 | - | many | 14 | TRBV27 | CASSPRSPNYGYTF | TGTGCCAGCAGTCCCAGGAGCCCAAACTATGGCTACACCTTC
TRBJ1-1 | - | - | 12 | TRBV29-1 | CSTSGTGIEAFF | TGCAGTACCTCCGGGACCGGGATTGAAGCTTTCTTT
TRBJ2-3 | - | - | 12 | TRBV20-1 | CSAQSGTDTQYF | TGCAGTGCCCAAAGTGGCACAGATACGCAGTATTTT
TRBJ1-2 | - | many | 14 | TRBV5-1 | CASSFGYRHYGYTF | TGCGCCAGCAGCTTCGGGTATCGACACTATGGCTACACCTTC
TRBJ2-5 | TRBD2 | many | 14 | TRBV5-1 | CASSFGTNQETQYF | TGCGCCAGCAGCTTTGGGACTAACCAAGAGACCCAGTACTTC
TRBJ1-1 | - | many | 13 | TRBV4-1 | CASSPGSEQKAFF | TGCGCCAGCAGCCCGGGATCTGAACAGAAAGCTTTCTTT
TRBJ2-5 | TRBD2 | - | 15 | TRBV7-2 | CASSRGLAGEETQYF | TGTGCCAGCAGCCGGGGACTAGCGGGAGAAGAGACCCAGTACTTC
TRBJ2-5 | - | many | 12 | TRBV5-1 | CASSLYQETQYF | TGCGCCAGCAGCTTGTACCAAGAGACCCAGTACTTC
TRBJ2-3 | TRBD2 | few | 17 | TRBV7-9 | CASSLLASGASTDTQYF | TGTGCCAGCAGCTTATTGGCTAGCGGGGCTAGCACAGATACGCAGTATTTT
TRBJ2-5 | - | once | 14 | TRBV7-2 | CASGLGMGEETQYF | TGTGCCAGCGGCTTAGGCATGGGGGAGGAGACCCAGTACTTC
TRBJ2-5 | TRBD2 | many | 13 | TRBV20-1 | CSAAGLDQETQYF | TGCAGTGCGGCGGGACTAGACCAAGAGACCCAGTACTTC
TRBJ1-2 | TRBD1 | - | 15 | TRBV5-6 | CASSSGTVGRYGYTF | TGTGCCAGCAGCTCCGGGACAGTGGGGCGTTATGGCTACACCTTC
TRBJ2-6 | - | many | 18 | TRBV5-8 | CASSLNTGSFSRANVLTF | TGTGCCAGCAGCTTGAACACAGGGTCGTTCTCGAGGGCCAACGTCCTGACTTTC
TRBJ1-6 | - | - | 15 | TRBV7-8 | CASSLRYRRDSPLHF | TGTGCCAGCAGCTTGCGGTACAGGAGAGATTCACCCCTCCACTTT
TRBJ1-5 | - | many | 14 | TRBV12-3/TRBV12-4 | CASSWGLSNQPQHF | TGTGCCAGCAGTTGGGGCCTGAGCAATCAGCCCCAGCATTTT
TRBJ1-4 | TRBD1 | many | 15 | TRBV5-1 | CASSYQGVPNEKLFF | TGCGCCAGCAGCTACCAGGGGGTGCCTAATGAAAAACTGTTTTTT
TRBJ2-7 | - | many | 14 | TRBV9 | CASSVGGTNYEQYF | TGTGCCAGCAGCGTAGGCGGAACCAATTACGAGCAGTACTTC
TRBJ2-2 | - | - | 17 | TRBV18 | CASSRVEGRTTPGSCFF | -
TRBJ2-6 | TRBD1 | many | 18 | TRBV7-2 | CASSRTGQSRSGANVLTF | TGTGCCAGCAGCCGGACGGGACAGAGCCGCTCTGGGGCCAACGTCCTGACTTTC
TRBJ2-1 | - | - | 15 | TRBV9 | CASSVVGMGYNEQFF | TGTGCCAGCAGCGTAGTTGGTATGGGATACAATGAGCAGTTCTTC
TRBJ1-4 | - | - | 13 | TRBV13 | CASSFTGSEKLFF | TGTGCCAGCAGCTTCACAGGTAGCGAAAAACTGTTTTTT
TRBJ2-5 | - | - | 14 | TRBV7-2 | CASSLERGSYERYF | TGTGCCAGCAGCTTGGAAAGGGGCTCCTACGAGCGGTACTTC
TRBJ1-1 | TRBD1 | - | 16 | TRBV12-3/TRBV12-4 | CASSFGTGGPNTEAFF | TGTGCCAGCAGTTTTGGGACAGGGGGACCGAACACTGAAGCTTTCTTT
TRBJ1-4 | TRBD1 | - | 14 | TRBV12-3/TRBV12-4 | CASSEGDREEKLFF | TGTGCCAGCAGTGAGGGGGACAGGGAGGAAAAACTGTTTTTT
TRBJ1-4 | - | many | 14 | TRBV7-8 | CASSPDALNEKLFF | TGTGCCAGCAGCCCGGATGCCCTTAATGAAAAACTGTTTTTT
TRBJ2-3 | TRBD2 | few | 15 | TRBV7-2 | CASSSRLAVGSTQYF | TGTGCCAGCAGCTCCAGACTAGCGGTTGGAAGTACGCAGTATTTT
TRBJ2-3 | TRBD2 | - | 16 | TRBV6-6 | CASSYSGTSVGDTQYF | TGTGCCAGCAGTTATTCCGGGACTAGCGTAGGAGATACGCAGTATTTT
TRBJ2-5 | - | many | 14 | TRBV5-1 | CASSLVQGGETQYF | TGCGCCAGCAGCTTGGTGCAGGGTGGAGAGACCCAGTACTTC
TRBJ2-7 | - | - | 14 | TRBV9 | CASSVSGGVYEQYF | TGTGCCAGCAGCGTCTCGGGCGGGGTCTACGAGCAGTACTTC
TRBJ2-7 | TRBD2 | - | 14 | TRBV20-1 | CSARALGLAREQYF | TGCAGTGCTAGAGCCCTCGGACTAGCGAGGGAGCAGTACTTC
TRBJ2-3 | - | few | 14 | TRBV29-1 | CSVAPWGAVDTQYF | TGCAGCGTTGCCCCTTGGGGGGCTGTAGATACGCAGTATTTT
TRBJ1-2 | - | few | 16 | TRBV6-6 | CASSSSGGGHGCGYTF | TGTGCCAGCAGTTCGTCAGGAGGGGGTCATGGCTGTGGCTACACCTTC
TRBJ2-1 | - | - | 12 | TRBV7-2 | CASSLVGGEQFF | TGTGCCAGCAGCTTAGTGGGTGGTGAGCAGTTCTTC
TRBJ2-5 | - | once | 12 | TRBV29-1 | CSVVEGQETQYF | TGCAGCGTTGTGGAAGGGCAAGAGACCCAGTACTTC
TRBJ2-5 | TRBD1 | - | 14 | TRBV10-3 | CAISSRGLQETQYF | TGTGCCATCAGCAGCAGGGGGCTCCAAGAGACCCAGTACTTC
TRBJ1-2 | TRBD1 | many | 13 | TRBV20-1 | CSATIRGRGGYTF | TGCAGTGCTACAATCAGGGGGCGCGGTGGCTACACCTTC
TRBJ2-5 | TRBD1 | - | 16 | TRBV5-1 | CASSLQGPDGEETQYF | TGCGCCAGCAGCTTACAGGGGCCGGATGGTGAAGAGACCCAGTACTTC
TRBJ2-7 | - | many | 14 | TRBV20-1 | CSAGHTSSTYEQYF | TGCAGTGCGGGACACACTAGCTCTACTTACGAGCAGTACTTC
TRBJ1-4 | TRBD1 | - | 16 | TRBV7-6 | CASSLTGDGTGRKLFF | TGTGCCAGCAGCTTAACAGGGGACGGGACAGGGAGGAAACTGTTTTTT
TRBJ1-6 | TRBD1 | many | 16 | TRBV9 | CASSRRQGGDNSPLHF | TGTGCCAGCAGCCGACGACAGGGGGGGGATAATTCACCCCTCCACTTT
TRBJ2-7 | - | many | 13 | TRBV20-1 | CSARVGTGYEQYF | TGCAGTGCTAGAGTAGGGACTGGGTACGAGCAGTACTTC
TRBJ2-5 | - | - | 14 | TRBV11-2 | CASSLVLGAETQYF | TGTGCCAGCAGCTTAGTTCTGGGGGCAGAGACCCAGTACTTC
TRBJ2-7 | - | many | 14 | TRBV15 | CATSRDRRGDEQYF | TGTGCCACCAGCAGAGATCGGAGGGGCGACGAGCAGTACTTC
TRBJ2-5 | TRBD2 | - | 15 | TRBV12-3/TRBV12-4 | CASGLAGTPQETQYF | TGTGCCAGCGGGCTAGCGGGAACACCTCAAGAGACCCAGTACTTC
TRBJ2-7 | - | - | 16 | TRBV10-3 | CAISEGGRSSAYEQYF | TGTGCCATCAGTGAGGGGGGACGGAGCAGTGCCTACGAGCAGTACTTC
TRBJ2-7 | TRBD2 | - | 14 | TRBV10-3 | CAISDSGSSYEQYF | TGTGCCATCAGTGATAGCGGGAGCTCCTACGAGCAGTACTTC
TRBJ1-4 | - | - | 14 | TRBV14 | CASSQQGRVEKLFF | TGTGCCAGCAGCCAACAGGGACGGGTCGAAAAACTGTTTTTT
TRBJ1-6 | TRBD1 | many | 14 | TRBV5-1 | CASSLTGGNSPLHF | TGCGCCAGCAGCCTGACAGGGGGTAATTCACCCCTCCACTTT
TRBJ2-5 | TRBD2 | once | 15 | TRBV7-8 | CASSAGLATGEPQYF | TGTGCCAGCAGCGCCGGACTAGCGACCGGGGAGCCCCAGTACTTC
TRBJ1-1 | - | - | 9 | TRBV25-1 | CASEPEAFF | TGTGCTAGCGAGCCCGAAGCTTTCTTT
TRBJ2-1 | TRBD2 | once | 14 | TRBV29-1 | CSVGVLALNNEQFF | TGCAGCGTTGGAGTACTAGCGCTGAACAATGAGCAGTTCTTC
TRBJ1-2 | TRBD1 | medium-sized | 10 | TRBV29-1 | CSVGQDGYTF | TGCAGCGTCGGACAGGATGGCTACACCTTC